The entry below gives a single T cell receptor (beta chain) sequence along with its context. Its antigen is not identified. This specimen belongs to a study of cytomegalovirus exposure and HLA in healthy donors. The PCR employed 60 Vbeta primers together with 13 Jbeta primers. This table comes from immunoSEQ multiplex PCR, and its TCRdb copy is limited to in-frame clones, with some not included. There are some 89,000 clones in the sample; about two thirds occur only once, and more than 7% lies in the top ten. Samples came from healthy bone marrow donors. Whole-study findings and limits: In a later analysis, an Asian-associated ancestry cluster reportedly showed fewer N-insertions than the roughly 730-donor mean. The authors later linked a missense DCLRE1C variant to TCR beta V- and J-gene trimming.

Germline assignment: CDR1 SGHRS and CDR2 YFSETQ. V lost 1 base, J lost 5 bases, and 13 bases lay in between. CDR3 length equals 15 residues. The sample comprised PBMCs. This chain connects TRBV5-1 to TRBJ2-1; D uncertain. The source is a man between 60 and 70 years old in good health and CMV-seronegative. The DNA for the CDR3 is TGCGCCAGCAGCTTGATCGCGGCCTACGACAATGAGCAGTTCTTC. This codes for CASSLIAAYDNEQFF.